The present TCR beta chain was sequenced within a study of PD-L1 blockade in urothelial cancer. Study-level background: About 90% of the roughly 29 patients comprised males who had bladder-origin urothelial cancer.

Every PCR was spiked with synthetic TCR analog templates. Clones were sequenced by immunoSEQ multiplex PCR, and TCRdb holds only the in-frame ones, with some missing. Of roughly 43,000 clones listed, about four fifths were seen once; the top ten hold approximately 2.9%. This clone was counted only a few times. The V end lost 5 bases, the J end lost 3 bases, and 8 bases lay between the germline ends. CDR3 length: 13 residues. Per germline, CDR1 LGHNA and CDR2 YNFKEQ. Sequencing used PBMCs, obtained around atezolizumab (anti-PD-L1) treatment. The sequence derives from a man between 65 and 85 years old with urothelial cancer. The chain has TRBV4-2 and TRBJ2-1, with a weak D call TRBD2 (6 bases). Here the CDR3 reads CASSFSGYNEQFF. The CDR3 nucleotides are TGTGCCAGCAGCTTTAGCGGCTACAATGAGCAGTTCTTC.